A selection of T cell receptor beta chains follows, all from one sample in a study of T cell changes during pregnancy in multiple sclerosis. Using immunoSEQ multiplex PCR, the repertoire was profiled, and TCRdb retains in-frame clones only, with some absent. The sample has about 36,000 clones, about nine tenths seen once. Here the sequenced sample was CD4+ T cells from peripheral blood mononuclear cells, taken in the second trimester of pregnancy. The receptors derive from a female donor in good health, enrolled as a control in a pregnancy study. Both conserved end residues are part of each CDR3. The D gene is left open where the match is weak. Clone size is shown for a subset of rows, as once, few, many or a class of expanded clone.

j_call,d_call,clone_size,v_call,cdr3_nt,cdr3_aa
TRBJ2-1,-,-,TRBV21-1,TGTGCCAGCAGCAAAGGTAACCTAGCTCGGGAGTCTGAGCAGTTCTTC,CASSKGNLARESEQFF
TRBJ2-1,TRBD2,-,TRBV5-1,TGCGCCAGCAGCTTGGTAATAGCGGGGTACAATGAGCAGTTCTTC,CASSLVIAGYNEQFF
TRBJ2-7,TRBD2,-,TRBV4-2,TGTGCCAGCAGCCAACCGGGGACTAGCGGGTCCGAGCAGTACTTC,CASSQPGTSGSEQYF
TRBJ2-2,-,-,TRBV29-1,TGCAGCGTTGCTAAAGGGAGGGGGAGTGGTACCGGGGAGCTGTTTTTT,CSVAKGRGSGTGELFF
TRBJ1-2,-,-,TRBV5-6,TGTGCCAGCAGCTTCGGACAGTCTTCTGATGGCTACACCTTC,CASSFGQSSDGYTF
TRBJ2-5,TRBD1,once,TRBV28,TGTGCCAGCAGTTCCTTATCCTGGACAGGGGGCTTAGGAGAGACCCAGTACTTC,CASSSLSWTGGLGETQYF
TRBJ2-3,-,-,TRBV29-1,TGCAGCGTTGAAGACGGGAGCACAGATACGCAGTATTTT,CSVEDGSTDTQYF
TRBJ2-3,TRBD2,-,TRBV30,TGTGCCTGGAGTGTACTGAGCGGGGGAACCGGAGATACGCAGTATTTT,CAWSVLSGGTGDTQYF
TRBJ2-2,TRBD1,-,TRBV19,TGTGCCAGTAGTCCGGACAGGGGGGCAGGGGAGCTGTTTTTT,CASSPDRGAGELFF
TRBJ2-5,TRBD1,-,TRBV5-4,TGTGCCAGCAGCTTACAGGGGGCTGAGGAGACCCAGTACTTC,CASSLQGAEETQYF
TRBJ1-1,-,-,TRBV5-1,TGCGCCAGCAGCTGGATGACAGCCGGCACTGAAGCTTTCTTT,CASSWMTAGTEAFF
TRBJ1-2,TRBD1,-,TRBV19,TGTGCCAGTAGTAACGGGGACAGGAAAAGAGGTGGCTACACCTTC,CASSNGDRKRGGYTF
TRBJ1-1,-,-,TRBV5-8,TGTGCCAGCAGCTGGGGGGGCACCGTGAACACTGAAGCTTTCTTT,CASSWGGTVNTEAFF
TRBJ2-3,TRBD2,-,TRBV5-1,TGCGCCAGCAGCCCGGGACTAGCTACAGATACGCAGTATTTT,CASSPGLATDTQYF
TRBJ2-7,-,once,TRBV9,TGTGCCAGCAGCGTAGGGGCCGATCCGACCTACGAGCAGTACTTC,CASSVGADPTYEQYF
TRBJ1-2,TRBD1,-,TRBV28,TGTGCCAGCAGTACCGTGGACAGGTTAGCCCTCAACTATGGCTACACCTTC,CASSTVDRLALNYGYTF
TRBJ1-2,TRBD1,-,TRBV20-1,TGCAGTGCTACCGACAGGGGGGGCTACACCTTC,CSATDRGGYTF
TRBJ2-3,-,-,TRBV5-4,TGTGCCAGCAGCTTTTCACGGGGGAGCACAGATACGCAGTATTTT,CASSFSRGSTDTQYF
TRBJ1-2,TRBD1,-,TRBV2,TGTGCCAGCAGTTCTTCAGGGGGCGGTGGCTACACCTTC,CASSSSGGGGYTF
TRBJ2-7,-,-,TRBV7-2,TGTGCCAGCAGGAGGGGGGGGCTAGGCGAGCAGTACTTC,CASRRGGLGEQYF
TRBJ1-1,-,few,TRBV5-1,TGCGCCAGCAGCTTGATCTTCAACACTGAAGCTTTCTTT,CASSLIFNTEAFF
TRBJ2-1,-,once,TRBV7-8,TGTGCCAGCAGCTTAGGAGCCTATCTCACTAACAATGAGCAGTTCTTC,CASSLGAYLTNNEQFF
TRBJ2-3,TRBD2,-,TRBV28,TGTGCCAGCAGGGGAGCTAGCGGGAGGCGGGGCACAGATACGCAGTATTTT,CASRGASGRRGTDTQYF
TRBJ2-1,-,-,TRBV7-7,TGTGCTAGCAGCTTAGGGACTTCCCCCTACAATGAGCAGTTCTTC,CASSLGTSPYNEQFF
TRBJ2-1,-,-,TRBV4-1,TGCGCCAGCAGCACGAGTCGGGGACTCGCTGCTGAGCAGTTCTTC,CASSTSRGLAAEQFF
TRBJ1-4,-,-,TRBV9,TGTGCCAGCAGCCCAGGGGCTTCGGCACCTAATGAAAAACTGTTTTTT,CASSPGASAPNEKLFF
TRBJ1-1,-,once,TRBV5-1,TGCGCCAGCAGCTCGGGGCTGCACGGGACATCGAACACTGAAGCTTTCTTT,CASSSGLHGTSNTEAFF
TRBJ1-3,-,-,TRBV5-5,TGTGCCAGCAGCTTCGCAGACTCTGGAAACACCATATATTTT,CASSFADSGNTIYF
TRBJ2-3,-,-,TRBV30,TGTGCCTGGAGTGTCATTCGCAGGGTAAGGGGAGATACGCAGTATTTT,CAWSVIRRVRGDTQYF
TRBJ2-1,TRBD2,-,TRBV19,TGTGCCAGTAGTACGGTCCTAGCGGGCAACAATGAGCAGTTCTTC,CASSTVLAGNNEQFF
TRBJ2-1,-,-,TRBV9,TGTGCCAGCAGCCCTAGGGGGGACAGCCTCTACAATGAGCAGTTCTTC,CASSPRGDSLYNEQFF
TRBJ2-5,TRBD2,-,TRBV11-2,TGTGCCAGCAGCCGTGGACTAGCAGAGACCCAGTACTTC,CASSRGLAETQYF
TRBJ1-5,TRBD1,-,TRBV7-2,TGTGCCAGCAGCTCGGACAGGGGCAATCAGCCCCAGCATTTT,CASSSDRGNQPQHF
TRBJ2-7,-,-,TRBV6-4,TGTGCCAGCACTCGACGAGAGGGAAATATCTACGAGCAGTACTTC,CASTRREGNIYEQYF
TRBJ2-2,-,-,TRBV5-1,TGCGCCAGCAGCTTGGACGTCAGGGTGTACACCGGGGAGCTGTTTTTT,CASSLDVRVYTGELFF
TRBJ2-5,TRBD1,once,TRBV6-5,TGTGCCAGCAGCCACACAGGGGGAGAGACCCAGTACTTC,CASSHTGGETQYF
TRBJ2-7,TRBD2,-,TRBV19,TGTGCCAGTAGCAAGGGACGGGAGGGGTACGAGCAGTACTTC,CASSKGREGYEQYF
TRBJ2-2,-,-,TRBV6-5,TGTGCCAGCAGTTACCTAGGGGCCAGGCAGGCCGGGGAGCTGTTTTTT,CASSYLGARQAGELFF
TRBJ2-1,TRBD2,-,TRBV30,TGTGCCTGGAAAAGGACTAGCGGGGGGGCGAATGAGCAGTTCTTC,CAWKRTSGGANEQFF
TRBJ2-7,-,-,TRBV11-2,TGTGCCAGCAGGCAGGGCCCCGAGCAGTACTTC,CASRQGPEQYF
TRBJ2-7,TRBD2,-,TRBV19,TGTGCCTCTAGCGGGATAACCTACGAGCAGTACTTC,CASSGITYEQYF
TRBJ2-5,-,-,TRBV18,TGTGCCAGCTCAGAGAACCTAGAGACCCAGTACTTC,CASSENLETQYF
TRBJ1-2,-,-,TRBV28,TGTGCCACCGACCCGGGCTATGGCTACACCTTC,CATDPGYGYTF